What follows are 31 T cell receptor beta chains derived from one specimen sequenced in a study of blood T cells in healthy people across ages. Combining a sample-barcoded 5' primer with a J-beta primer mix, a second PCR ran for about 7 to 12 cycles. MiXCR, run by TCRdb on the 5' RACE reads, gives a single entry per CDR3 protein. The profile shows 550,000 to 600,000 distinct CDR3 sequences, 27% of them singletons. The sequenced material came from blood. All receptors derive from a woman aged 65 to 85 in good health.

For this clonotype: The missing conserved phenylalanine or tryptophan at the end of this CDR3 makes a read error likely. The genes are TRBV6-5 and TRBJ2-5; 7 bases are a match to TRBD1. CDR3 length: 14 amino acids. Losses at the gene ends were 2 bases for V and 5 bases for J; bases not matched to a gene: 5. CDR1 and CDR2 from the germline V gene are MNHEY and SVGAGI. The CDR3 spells CASSYRGQGETQYL. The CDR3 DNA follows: TGTGCCAGCAGTTACAGGGGGCAGGGGGAGACCCAGTACCTC.

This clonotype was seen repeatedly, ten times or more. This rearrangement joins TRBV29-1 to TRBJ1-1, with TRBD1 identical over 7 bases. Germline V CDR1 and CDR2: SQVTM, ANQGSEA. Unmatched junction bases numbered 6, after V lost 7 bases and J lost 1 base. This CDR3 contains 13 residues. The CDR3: CSAQGQPNTEAFF. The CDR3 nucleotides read TGCAGCGCGCAGGGACAGCCGAACACTGAAGCTTTCTTT.

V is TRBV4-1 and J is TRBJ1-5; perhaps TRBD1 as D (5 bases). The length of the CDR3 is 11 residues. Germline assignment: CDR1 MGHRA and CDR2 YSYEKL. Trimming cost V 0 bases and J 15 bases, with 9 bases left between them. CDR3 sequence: CASSQEGTRHF. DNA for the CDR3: TGCGCCAGCAGCCAAGAAGGGACTCGGCATTTT.

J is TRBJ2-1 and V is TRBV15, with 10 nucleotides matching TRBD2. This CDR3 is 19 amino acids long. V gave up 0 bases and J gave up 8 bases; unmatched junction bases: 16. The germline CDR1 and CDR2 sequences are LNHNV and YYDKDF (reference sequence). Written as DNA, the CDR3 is TGTGCCACCAGCAGAGATCCTATTGGGCTAGCGGGAGCTACATATGAGCAGTTCTTC. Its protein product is CATSRDPIGLAGATYEQFF. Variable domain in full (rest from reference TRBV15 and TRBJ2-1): DAMVIQNPRYQVTQFGKPVTLSCSQTLNHNVMYWYQQKSSQAPKLLFHYYDKDFNNEADTPDNFQSRRPNTSFCFLDIRSPGLGDTAMYLCATSRDPIGLAGATYEQFFGPGTRLTVL.

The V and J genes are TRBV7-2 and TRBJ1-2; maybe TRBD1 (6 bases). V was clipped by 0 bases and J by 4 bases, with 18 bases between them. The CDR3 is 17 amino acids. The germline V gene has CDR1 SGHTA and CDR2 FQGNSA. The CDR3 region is CASSLALRGRGGYGYTF. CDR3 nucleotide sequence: TGTGCCAGCAGCTTAGCTTTACGGGGCAGGGGAGGCTATGGCTACACCTTC. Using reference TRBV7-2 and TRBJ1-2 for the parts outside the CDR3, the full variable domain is GAGVSQSPSNKVTEKGKDVELRCDPISGHTALYWYRQSLGQGLEFLIYFQGNSAPDKSGLPSDRFSAERTGGSVSTLTIQRTQQEDSAVYLCASSLALRGRGGYGYTFGSGTRLTVV.

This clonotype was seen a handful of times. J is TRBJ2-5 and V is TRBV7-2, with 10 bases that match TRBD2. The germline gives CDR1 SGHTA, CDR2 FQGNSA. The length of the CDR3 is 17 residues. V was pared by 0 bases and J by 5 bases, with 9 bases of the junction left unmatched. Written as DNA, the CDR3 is TGTGCCAGCAGCTTAGCTACCGTAGCGGGGGGCTACGAGACCCAGTACTTC. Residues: CASSLATVAGGYETQYF.

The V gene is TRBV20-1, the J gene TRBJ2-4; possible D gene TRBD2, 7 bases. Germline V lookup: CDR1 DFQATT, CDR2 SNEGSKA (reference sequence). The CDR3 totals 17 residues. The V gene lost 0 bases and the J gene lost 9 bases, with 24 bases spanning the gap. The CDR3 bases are TGCAGTGCTAGAGATGACACTCGGGGGGCCCGTTTACTCATTCAGTACTTC. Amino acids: CSARDDTRGARLLIQYF.

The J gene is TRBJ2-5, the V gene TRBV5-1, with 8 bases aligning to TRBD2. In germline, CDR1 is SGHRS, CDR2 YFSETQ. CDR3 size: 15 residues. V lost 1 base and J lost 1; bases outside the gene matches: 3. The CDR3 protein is CASSLPLAGQETQYF. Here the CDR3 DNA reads TGCGCCAGCAGCTTGCCCCTAGCGGGCCAAGAGACCCAGTACTTC.

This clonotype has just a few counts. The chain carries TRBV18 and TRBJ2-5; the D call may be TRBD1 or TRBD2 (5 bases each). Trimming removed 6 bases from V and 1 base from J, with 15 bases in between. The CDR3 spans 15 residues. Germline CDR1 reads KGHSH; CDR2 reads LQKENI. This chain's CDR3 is CASSPTDGGQETQYF. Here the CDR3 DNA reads TGTGCCAGCTCGCCCACGGATGGGGGCCAAGAGACCCAGTACTTC.

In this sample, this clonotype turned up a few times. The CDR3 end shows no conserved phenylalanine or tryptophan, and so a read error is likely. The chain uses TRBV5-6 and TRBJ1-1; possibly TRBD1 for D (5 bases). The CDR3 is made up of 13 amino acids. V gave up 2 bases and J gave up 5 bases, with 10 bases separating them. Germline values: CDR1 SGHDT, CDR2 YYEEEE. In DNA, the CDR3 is TGTGCCAGCAGCTTAAAGGGACGGACTGAAGCTTTCGTT. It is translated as CASSLKGRTEAFV.

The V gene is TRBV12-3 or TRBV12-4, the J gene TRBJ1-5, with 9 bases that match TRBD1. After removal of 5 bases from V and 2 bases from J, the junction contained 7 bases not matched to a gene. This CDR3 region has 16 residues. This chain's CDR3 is CASSPMDRGRNQPQHF. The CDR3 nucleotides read TGTGCCAGCAGTCCAATGGACAGGGGCCGCAATCAGCCCCAGCATTTT.

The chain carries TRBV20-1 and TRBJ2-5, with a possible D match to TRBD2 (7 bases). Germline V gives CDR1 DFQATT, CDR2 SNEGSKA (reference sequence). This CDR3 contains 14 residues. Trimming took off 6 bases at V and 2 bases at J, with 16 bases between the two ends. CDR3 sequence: CSAGGGGAQETQYF. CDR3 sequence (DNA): TGCAGTGCGGGGGGAGGGGGGGCTCAAGAGACCCAGTACTTC.

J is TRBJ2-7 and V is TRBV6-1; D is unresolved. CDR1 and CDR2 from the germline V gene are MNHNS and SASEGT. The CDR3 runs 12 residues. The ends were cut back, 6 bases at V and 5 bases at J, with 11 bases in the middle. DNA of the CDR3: TGTGCCAGCAGCCAACCCCCCCACGAGCAGTACTTC. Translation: CASSQPPHEQYF.

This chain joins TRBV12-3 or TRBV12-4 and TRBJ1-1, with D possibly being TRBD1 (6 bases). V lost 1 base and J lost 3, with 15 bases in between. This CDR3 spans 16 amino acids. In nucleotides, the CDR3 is TGTGCCAGCAGTTTAGGGGGGGCTGGGACGGACACTGAAGCTTTCTTT. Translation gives CASSLGGAGTDTEAFF.

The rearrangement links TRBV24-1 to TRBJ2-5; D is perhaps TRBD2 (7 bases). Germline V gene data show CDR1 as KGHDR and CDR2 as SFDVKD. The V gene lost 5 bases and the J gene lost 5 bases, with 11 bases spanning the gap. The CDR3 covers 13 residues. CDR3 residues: CATSVGGLETQYF. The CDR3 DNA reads TGTGCCACCAGTGTCGGGGGGCTGGAGACCCAGTACTTC.

CDR3 in amino acids: CASSLQGGNEETQYF. The CDR3 region has the DNA TGTGCCAGCAGCTTACAGGGAGGTAACGAAGAGACCCAGTACTTC. This rearrangement joins TRBV7-2 to TRBJ2-5, with D possibly matching TRBD2 (6 bases). Per germline, CDR1 SGHTA and CDR2 FQGNSA. Trimming left V 2 bases short and J 3 bases short, with 13 bases between. The CDR3 has 15 residues.

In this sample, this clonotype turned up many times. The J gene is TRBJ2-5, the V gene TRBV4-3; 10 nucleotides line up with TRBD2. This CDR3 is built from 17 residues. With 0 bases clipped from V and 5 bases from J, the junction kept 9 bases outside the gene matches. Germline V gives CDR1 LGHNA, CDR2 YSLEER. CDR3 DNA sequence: TGCGCCAGCAGCCAAGATGAAAGCGGGGGGGCCGGGGAGACCCAGTACTTC. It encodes CASSQDESGGAGETQYF.

The CDR3 reads CASSIGLAGGLYNEQFF. The DNA for the CDR3 is TGCGCCAGCAGCATAGGACTAGCGGGGGGTCTCTACAATGAGCAGTTCTTC. This rearrangement joins TRBV5-1 to TRBJ2-1; 14 positions agree with TRBD2. V trimming: 4 bases; J trimming: 3 bases; junction bases outside the gene matches: 6. The CDR3 has 17 residues. Germline CDR1 reads SGHRS; CDR2 reads YFSETQ.

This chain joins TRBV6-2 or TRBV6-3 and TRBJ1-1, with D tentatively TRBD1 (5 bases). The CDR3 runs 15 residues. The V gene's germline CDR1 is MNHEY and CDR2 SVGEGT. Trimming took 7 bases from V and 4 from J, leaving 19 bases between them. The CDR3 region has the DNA TGTGCCAGCATGCGGGGCCTTATGGGCTCCACTGAAGCTTTCTTT. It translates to CASMRGLMGSTEAFF.

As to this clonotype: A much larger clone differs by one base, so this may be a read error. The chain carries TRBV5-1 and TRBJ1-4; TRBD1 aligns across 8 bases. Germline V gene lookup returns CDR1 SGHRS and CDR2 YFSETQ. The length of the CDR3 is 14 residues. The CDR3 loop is CASSGGQANEKLLF. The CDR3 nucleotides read TGCGCCAGCAGCGGGGGACAGGCGAATGAAAAACTGCTTTTT.

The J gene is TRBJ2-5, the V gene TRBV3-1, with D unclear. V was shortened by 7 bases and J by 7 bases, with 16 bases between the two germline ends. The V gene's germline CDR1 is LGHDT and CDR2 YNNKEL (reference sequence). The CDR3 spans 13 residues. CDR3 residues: CASTITSKGTQYF. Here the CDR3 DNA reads TGTGCCAGCACCATAACATCGAAGGGGACCCAGTACTTC.

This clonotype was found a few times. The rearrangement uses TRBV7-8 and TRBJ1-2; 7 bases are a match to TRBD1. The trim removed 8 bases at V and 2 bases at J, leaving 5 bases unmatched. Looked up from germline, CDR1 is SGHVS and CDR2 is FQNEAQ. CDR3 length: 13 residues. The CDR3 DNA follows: TGTGCCAGCGGCGACAGGGCAAACTATGGCTACACCTTC. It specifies CASGDRANYGYTF.

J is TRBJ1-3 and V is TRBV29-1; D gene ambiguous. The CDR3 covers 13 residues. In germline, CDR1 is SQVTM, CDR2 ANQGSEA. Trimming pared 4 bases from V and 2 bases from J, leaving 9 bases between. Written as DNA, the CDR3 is TGCAGCGTTGGTTTTAACGCTGGAAACACCATATATTTT. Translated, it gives CSVGFNAGNTIYF.

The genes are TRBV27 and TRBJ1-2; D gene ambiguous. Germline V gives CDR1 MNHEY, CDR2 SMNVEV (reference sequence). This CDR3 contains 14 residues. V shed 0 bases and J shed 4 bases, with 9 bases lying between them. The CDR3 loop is CASSLSPGTYGYTF. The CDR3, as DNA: TGTGCCAGCAGTTTATCGCCCGGAACCTATGGCTACACCTTC.

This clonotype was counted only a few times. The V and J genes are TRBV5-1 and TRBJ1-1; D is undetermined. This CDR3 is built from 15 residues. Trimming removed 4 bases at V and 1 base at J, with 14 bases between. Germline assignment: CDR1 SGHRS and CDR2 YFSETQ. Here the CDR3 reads CASSPRIGKNTEAFF. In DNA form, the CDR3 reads TGCGCCAGCAGCCCCCGAATAGGCAAGAACACTGAAGCTTTCTTT.

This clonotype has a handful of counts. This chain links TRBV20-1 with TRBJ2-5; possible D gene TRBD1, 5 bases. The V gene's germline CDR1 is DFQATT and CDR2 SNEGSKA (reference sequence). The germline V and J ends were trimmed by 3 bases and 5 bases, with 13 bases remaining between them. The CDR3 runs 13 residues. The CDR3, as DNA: TGCAGTGCTAGGGCCCAGGGTAGGGAGACCCAGTACTTC. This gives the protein CSARAQGRETQYF.

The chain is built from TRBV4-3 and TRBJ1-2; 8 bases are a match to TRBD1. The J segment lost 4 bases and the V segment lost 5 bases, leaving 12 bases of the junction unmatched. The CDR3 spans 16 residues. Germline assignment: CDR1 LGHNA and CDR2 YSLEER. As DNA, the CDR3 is TGCGCCAGCAGCGACTTGGCGGGACAGGAGCTCTATGGCTACACCTTC. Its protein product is CASSDLAGQELYGYTF.

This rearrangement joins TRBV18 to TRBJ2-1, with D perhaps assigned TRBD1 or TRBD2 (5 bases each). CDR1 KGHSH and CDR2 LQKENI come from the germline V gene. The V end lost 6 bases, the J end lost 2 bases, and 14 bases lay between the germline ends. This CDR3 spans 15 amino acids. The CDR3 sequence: CASSPGDPTYNEQFF. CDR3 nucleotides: TGTGCCAGCTCCCCCGGGGACCCTACCTACAATGAGCAGTTCTTC.

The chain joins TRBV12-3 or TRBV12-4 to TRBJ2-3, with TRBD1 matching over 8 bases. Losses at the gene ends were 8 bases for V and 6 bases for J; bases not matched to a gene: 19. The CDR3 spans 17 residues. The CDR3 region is CASGDRGGSSRMDTQYF. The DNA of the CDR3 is TGTGCCAGCGGAGACAGGGGAGGCTCCTCGAGGATGGATACGCAGTATTTT.

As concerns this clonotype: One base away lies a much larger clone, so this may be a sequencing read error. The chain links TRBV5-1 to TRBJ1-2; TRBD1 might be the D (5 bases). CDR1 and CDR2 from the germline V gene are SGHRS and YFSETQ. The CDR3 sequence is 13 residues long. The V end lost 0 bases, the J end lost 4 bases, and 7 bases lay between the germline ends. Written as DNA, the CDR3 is TGCGCCAGCAGCTTGGGACAGACCTATGGCTACACCTTC. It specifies CASSLGQTYGYTF.

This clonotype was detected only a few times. The CDR3 sequence is CASSKTTGGDTEAFF. The CDR3 bases are TGCGCCAGCAGCAAGACTACAGGGGGTGACACTGAAGCTTTCTTT. The chain recombines TRBV5-1 with TRBJ1-1; TRBD1 matches at 8 bases. CDR1 and CDR2 from the germline V gene are SGHRS and YFSETQ. This CDR3 comprises 15 residues. The J segment lost 3 bases and the V segment lost 4 bases, leaving 8 bases of the junction unmatched.